The next 13 T cell receptor beta chains were all read from a single sample in a study of blood T cell repertoires in COVID-19. Assay: immunoSEQ multiplex PCR; the TCRdb copy retains only in-frame clones and omits some. Here the sample spans fewer than 150,000 clones, more than 75% being singletons. Material for sequencing was peripheral blood. These receptor sequences come from a woman in her forties with acute or convalescent COVID-19.

This sequence joins TRBV19 and TRBJ1-2; TRBD1 agrees at 8 bases. Trimming at V came to 1 base and at J to 1 base, leaving 2 bases not matched to a gene. Germline loops: CDR1 LNHDA, CDR2 SQIVND (reference sequence). The CDR3 is 15 residues long. CDR3 loop: CASSIGTGFNYGYTF. The CDR3 DNA reads TGTGCCAGTAGTATAGGGACAGGGTTTAACTATGGCTACACCTTC.

The chain couples TRBV7-9 to TRBJ2-1; 13 nucleotides line up with TRBD2. The V gene's germline CDR1 is SEHNR and CDR2 FQNEAQ (reference sequence). The CDR3 runs 19 residues. V trimming: 6 bases; J trimming: 6 bases; junction bases outside the gene matches: 17. The chain's CDR3 is CASRKRDIWTSGRTNEQFF. CDR3 bases: TGTGCCAGCAGGAAACGGGACATATGGACTAGCGGGAGAACCAATGAGCAGTTCTTC.

J is TRBJ2-1 and V is TRBV5-1, with no clear D. CDR1 SGHRS and CDR2 YFSETQ come from the germline V gene. Trimming shortened V by 7 bases and J by 8 bases, and 13 bases separated the two germline ends. The CDR3 extends over 12 amino acids. CDR3 DNA sequence: TGCGCCAGCTTCGACGCAGGTGATGAGCAGTTCTTC. This translates into CASFDAGDEQFF.

This chain links TRBV6-5 with TRBJ1-2, with TRBD1 matching 7 bases. The germline CDR1 and CDR2 sequences are MNHEY and SVGAGI. The trim removed 0 bases at V and 7 bases at J, leaving 5 bases unmatched. CDR3 length equals 14 residues. CDR3 amino acids: CASSYSDREAGYTF. CDR3 in DNA: TGTGCCAGCAGTTACTCCGACAGGGAGGCTGGCTACACCTTC.

The V call is TRBV9, the J call TRBJ1-2; possible D gene TRBD1, 5 bases. Germline V gene data show CDR1 as SGDLS and CDR2 as YYNGEE. CDR3 size: 12 residues. Trimming shortened V by 3 bases and J by 4 bases, and 7 bases separated the two germline ends. The CDR3 DNA is TGTGCCAGCAGCGAGGGGTTCTATGGCTACACCTTC. Translated: CASSEGFYGYTF.

The chain uses TRBV4-3 and TRBJ2-7; D not certain. The CDR3 is 14 residues long. Trimming stripped 0 bases from V and 7 bases from J, with 13 bases between. The germline V gene has CDR1 LGHNA and CDR2 YSLEER. CDR3 protein: CASSQDRVSPEQYF. CDR3 DNA sequence: TGCGCCAGCAGCCAAGATCGGGTCTCTCCGGAGCAGTACTTC.

The chain couples TRBV3-1 (or the pseudogene TRBV3-2) to TRBJ1-2; 10 bases fit TRBD1. The CDR3 is made up of 17 amino acids. Germline CDR1 is LGHDT and CDR2 is YNNKEL (reference sequence). V lost 4 bases and J lost 0; bases outside the gene matches: 8. The CDR3 protein is CASSLVPGQGTNYGYTF. The CDR3 DNA sequence: TGTGCCAGCAGCCTTGTCCCGGGACAGGGGACTAACTATGGCTACACCTTC.

This chain connects TRBV4-2 to TRBJ2-7; a weak D match, TRBD1 (6 bases). The germline CDR1 and CDR2 sequences are LGHNA and YNFKEQ. The CDR3 length is 14 residues. V was shortened by 0 bases and J by 6 bases, with 12 bases between the two germline ends. The CDR3 DNA reads as TGTGCCAGCAGCCAAGATCTGCAGGGGCCCGAGCAGTACTTC. Protein: CASSQDLQGPEQYF.

The chain has TRBV21-1 and TRBJ2-1; TRBD2 was called by the table and not checked on the DNA. TRBV21-1 is reported as a pseudogene. The CDR3 loop spans 16 amino acids. The CDR3 sequence is CASSKYDGSYSDEQFF. The CDR3 DNA reads TGTGCCAGCAGCAAATACGACGGGTCCTACTCGGATGAGCAGTTCTTC.

The V and J genes are TRBV4-1 and TRBJ2-7; maybe TRBD1 (5 bases). With 4 bases removed from V and 7 bases from J, the gap between germline ends came to 17 bases. CDR3 length: 14 residues. Germline V gives CDR1 MGHRA, CDR2 YSYEKL. Here the CDR3 reads CASSPQGVHIEQYF. DNA of the CDR3: TGCGCCAGCAGCCCCCAAGGGGTCCACATTGAGCAGTACTTC.

V and J are TRBV5-5 and TRBJ2-5; D remains unclear. V was trimmed by 1 base and J by 3 bases, leaving 10 bases between them. CDR3 length: 14 residues. CDR1 SGHKS and CDR2 YYEKEE come from the germline V gene (reference sequence). The CDR3 bases are TGTGCCAGCAGCTTGCGGAGAGAGGAAGAGACCCAGTACTTC. Amino acid sequence: CASSLRREEETQYF.

The chain joins TRBV5-1 to TRBJ2-1; possibly TRBD2 for D (6 bases). The CDR3 runs to 15 residues. The germline CDR1 and CDR2 sequences are SGHRS and YFSETQ. Between the trimmed V and J ends, which lost 1 base and 7 bases, there was a span of 15 bases. The DNA of the CDR3 is TGCGCCAGCAGCTTGTGGGAGGCCCGGCGGAATGAGCAGTTCTTC. Protein: CASSLWEARRNEQFF. The full variable domain, its missing parts supplied by reference TRBV5-1 and TRBJ2-1, is KAGVTQTPRYLIKTRGQQVTLSCSPISGHRSVSWYQQTPGQGLQFLFEYFSETQRNKGNFPGRFSGRQFSNSRSEMNVSTLELGDSALYLCASSLWEARRNEQFFGPGTRLTVL.

There are a few counts of this clone. The chain joins TRBV4-1 to TRBJ1-2; 8 positions agree with TRBD1. From germline, CDR1 is MGHRA and CDR2 YSYEKL. Trimming took 4 bases from V and 1 from J; bases not matched to a gene: 14. The CDR3 totals 18 residues. The CDR3 is CASSPSGTGRVYNYGYTF. CDR3 bases: TGCGCCAGCAGCCCATCCGGGACAGGCCGTGTATATAACTATGGCTACACCTTC.